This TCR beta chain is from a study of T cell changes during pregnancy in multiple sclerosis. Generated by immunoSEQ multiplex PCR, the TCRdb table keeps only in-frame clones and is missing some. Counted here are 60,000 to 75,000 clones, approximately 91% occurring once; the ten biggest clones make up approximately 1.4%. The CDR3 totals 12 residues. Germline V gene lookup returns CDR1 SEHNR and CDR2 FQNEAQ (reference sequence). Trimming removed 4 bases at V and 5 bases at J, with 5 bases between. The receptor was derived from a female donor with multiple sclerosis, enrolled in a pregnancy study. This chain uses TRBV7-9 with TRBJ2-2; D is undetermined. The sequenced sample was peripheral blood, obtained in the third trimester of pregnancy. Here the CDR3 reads CASSYNTGELFF. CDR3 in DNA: TGTGCCAGCAGCTACAATACCGGGGAGCTGTTTTTT.